The 13 T cell receptor beta chains listed next were all sequenced from one sample in a study of cytomegalovirus exposure and HLA in healthy donors. The PCR used 60 Vbeta and 13 Jbeta primers. Profiled with immunoSEQ multiplex PCR; TCRdb holds only in-frame clones, not every one. This sample has tens of thousands of clones; 70% to 85% occur once, and the top ten carry 2.5% to 3.5%. The sequenced material came from PBMCs. Receptors were obtained from a man aged 50 to 59 in good health and CMV-seronegative.

The chain is built from TRBV28 and TRBJ2-7; D may be TRBD2 (5 bases). Trimming pared 6 bases from V and 3 bases from J, leaving 15 bases between. Germline V lookup: CDR1 MDHEN, CDR2 SYDVKM. This CDR3 is built from 14 residues. This CDR3 is CASRHTRDLYEQYF. CDR3 in DNA: TGTGCCAGCAGACACACTAGGGATCTCTACGAGCAGTACTTC. Variable domain in full (rest from reference TRBV28 and TRBJ2-7): DVKVTQSSRYLVKRTGEKVFLECVQDMDHENMFWYRQDPGLGLRLIYFSYDVKMKEKGDIPEGYSVSREKKERFSLILESASTNQTSMYLCASRHTRDLYEQYFGPGTRLTVT.

The genes are TRBV28 and TRBJ2-3, with D possibly being TRBD2 (6 bases). Between the trimmed V and J ends, which lost 2 bases and 3 bases, there was a span of 12 bases. Germline loops: CDR1 MDHEN, CDR2 SYDVKM. The CDR3 runs 15 residues. For the CDR3, the DNA is TGTGCCAGCAGTTTAGGGGGGTGGGGGACAGATACGCAGTATTTT. Translating it yields CASSLGGWGTDTQYF.

The chain links TRBV9 to TRBJ2-5; 15 positions match TRBD2. The CDR3 loop spans 16 amino acids. Germline lookup yields CDR1 SGDLS and CDR2 YYNGEE. With 3 bases clipped from V and 5 bases from J, the junction kept 5 bases outside the gene matches. CDR3 in DNA: TGTGCCAGCAGCGCGGGACTAGCGGGGGGCGTGGAGACCCAGTACTTC. Translation gives CASSAGLAGGVETQYF.

The V gene is TRBV4-2, the J gene TRBJ1-4, with D possibly being TRBD1 (6 bases). The ends were cut back, 1 base at V and 0 bases at J, with 12 bases in the middle. Germline CDR1 reads LGHNA; CDR2 reads YNFKEQ. CDR3 length equals 17 residues. CDR3 region: CASSQGGQPATNEKLFF. The CDR3 nucleotides are TGTGCCAGCAGCCAAGGGGGACAACCTGCAACTAATGAAAAACTGTTTTTT.

The chain carries TRBV6-1 and TRBJ1-6; 7 bases map to TRBD1. J was trimmed by 8 bases and V by 10 bases; bases with no gene match: 11. Germline V lookup: CDR1 MNHNS, CDR2 SASEGT. The CDR3 contains 14 residues. CDR3 in DNA: TGTGCCACCACACCGGGGACAGCAGATTCACCCCTCCACTTT. As protein: CATTPGTADSPLHF.

The chain joins TRBV5-4 to TRBJ2-5; D perhaps matches TRBD2 (5 bases). The better agreement between TRBJ2-7 and the DNA end casts doubt on the J call. CDR3 length: 14 residues. Looked up from germline, CDR1 is SGHNT and CDR2 is YYREEE (reference sequence). As DNA, the CDR3 is TGTGCCAGCAGCTTGGTGGGCGGGTCCTACGAGCAGTACTTC. This sequence encodes CASSLVGGSYEQYF.

The chain recombines TRBV28 with TRBJ1-1; possibly TRBD1 for D (5 bases). This CDR3 has 14 amino acids. V was clipped by 2 bases and J by 0 bases, with 7 bases between them. Looked up from germline, CDR1 is MDHEN and CDR2 is SYDVKM. The CDR3 spells CASSLGQMNTEAFF. CDR3 in DNA: TGTGCCAGCAGTTTAGGACAAATGAACACTGAAGCTTTCTTT.

This clone showed up just once. The chain links TRBV25-1 to TRBJ1-1; D is undetermined. The CDR3 is 10 amino acids. Deletions cut 4 bases from V and 8 bases from J, with 5 bases between. Germline loops: CDR1 MGHDK, CDR2 SYGVNS. The CDR3 loop is CASSGGEAFF. CDR3 DNA: TGTGCCAGCAGTGGAGGAGAAGCTTTCTTT.

Concerning this clone: Other nucleotide sequences from this sample produce the same CDR3. CDR3 in amino acids: CASSQGTGNTGELFF. The CDR3, as DNA: TGTGCCAGCAGCCAGGGGACAGGGAATACCGGGGAGCTGTTTTTT. The chain combines TRBV7-2 with TRBJ2-2, with 9 nucleotides matching TRBD1. Trimming at V came to 5 bases and at J to 5 bases, leaving 6 bases not matched to a gene. The CDR3 is 15 amino acids. CDR1 SGHTA and CDR2 FQGNSA come from the germline V gene.

The chain combines TRBV30 with TRBJ2-2, with 12 bases lining up with TRBD2. CDR3 length equals 16 residues. With 4 bases clipped from V and 4 bases from J, the junction kept 7 bases outside the gene matches. Germline CDR1 reads GTSNPN; CDR2 reads SVGIG (reference sequence). The CDR3 loop is CAWTSLAGGGTGELFF. The CDR3 nucleotides read TGTGCCTGGACCTCCCTAGCGGGGGGGGGCACCGGGGAGCTGTTTTTT.

CDR3 bases: TGTGCCAGCAGCTTGTGGGGCAGGGAAAGGGATACGCAGTATTTT. It encodes CASSLWGRERDTQYF. The chain employs TRBV5-6 and TRBJ2-3, with D perhaps matching TRBD1 (5 bases). V was shortened by 1 base and J by 6 bases, with 15 bases between the two germline ends. Germline-derived CDR1 and CDR2 are SGHDT and YYEEEE. The CDR3 covers 15 residues.

The CDR3 here is CASSIRQGAGETQYF. The CDR3 DNA is TGCGCCAGCAGCATCCGACAGGGGGCGGGGGAGACCCAGTACTTC. The chain combines TRBV5-1 with TRBJ2-5, with 10 positions matching TRBD1. This CDR3 region has 15 residues. Germline CDR1 reads SGHRS; CDR2 reads YFSETQ. The J segment lost 5 bases and the V segment lost 4 bases, leaving 8 bases of the junction unmatched. The full variable domain, in which reference TRBV5-1 and TRBJ2-5 provide the parts outside the CDR3, is KAGVTQTPRYLIKTRGQQVTLSCSPISGHRSVSWYQQTPGQGLQFLFEYFSETQRNKGNFPGRFSGRQFSNSRSEMNVSTLELGDSALYLCASSIRQGAGETQYFGPGTRLLVL.

The J gene is TRBJ2-5, the V gene TRBV5-5; 10 bases match TRBD1. Germline V gives CDR1 SGHKS, CDR2 YYEKEE (reference sequence). The length of the CDR3 is 16 residues. V was pared by 4 bases and J by 0 bases, with 6 bases of the junction left unmatched. The CDR3 is CASSTLGQGNQETQYF. For the CDR3, the DNA is TGTGCCAGCAGCACCCTGGGACAGGGGAACCAAGAGACCCAGTACTTC.